The T cell receptor (beta chain) under discussion was sequenced for a study of blood T cell repertoires in COVID-19. Study-wide background: The cDNA or gDNA used as material had been derived from T cells, B-cell-depleted T cells, or PBMCs.

This clone showed up just once. V shed 1 base and J shed 0 bases, with 6 bases lying between them. The CDR3 runs to 14 residues. The germline gives CDR1 LGHDT, CDR2 YNNKEL (reference sequence). Repertoires were generated with immunoSEQ multiplex PCR, while TCRdb's copy carries only in-frame clones and drops some. The data show over 45,000 clones, roughly nine tenths seen once. The sample was peripheral blood. The chain links TRBV3-1 (or the pseudogene TRBV3-2) to TRBJ1-2; the D is unclear. This TCR was sampled from a woman older than 75 with acute or convalescent COVID-19. CDR3 nucleotides: TGTGCCAGCAGCCAAGGGAGCACTAACTATGGCTACACCTTC. Residues: CASSQGSTNYGYTF.